This TCR beta chain derives from a study of OX40 agonist ivuxolimab in advanced cancers. Turning to the study itself: Patients received the agonistic anti-OX40 (CD134) antibody ivuxolimab. Prior anti-PD-1, anti-PD-L1 or anti-CTLA-4 therapy did not bar entry, and approximately 40% had some.

The CDR3 totals 15 residues. Germline CDR1 KGHSH, CDR2 LQKENI. V lost 6 bases and J 0 bases, leaving 11 bases between the germline ends. Only in-frame clones appear in the TCRdb table, and some are missing; sequencing was by immunoSEQ multiplex PCR. The sample shows about 68,000 clones, roughly 82% of them seen only once. Here the sequenced sample was CD4+ or CD8+ T cells sorted from blood, taken in a trial of the OX40 agonist ivuxolimab. The receptor comes from an adult with an advanced solid tumor such as melanoma, head and neck, liver or kidney cancer. The chain uses TRBV18 and TRBJ2-2; D remains ambiguous. CDR3: CASSPPASNTGELFF. For the CDR3, the DNA is TGTGCCAGCTCCCCCCCAGCGTCGAACACCGGGGAGCTGTTTTTT.